One and the same sample provided the 16 T cell receptor beta chains below, sequenced in a study of blood T cell repertoires in COVID-19. Data came from immunoSEQ multiplex PCR; TCRdb stores just in-frame clones and leaves some out. Counted here are about 60,000 clones, 60% to 85% occurring once; the ten biggest clones make up about 32%. Sequencing was performed on peripheral blood. The receptors originated from a human donor in a cohort sampled during active COVID-19.

The CDR3 here is CASSPTLRGPKETQYF. The CDR3 nucleotides are TGTGCCAGCAGCCCTACCCTGCGGGGGCCGAAAGAGACCCAGTACTTC. The chain has TRBV7-2 and TRBJ2-5, with TRBD2 as a possible D gene (7 bases). The CDR3 has 16 residues. V was shortened by 5 bases and J by 3 bases, with 19 bases between the two germline ends. Germline CDR1 reads SGHTA; CDR2 reads FQGNSA.

The chain has TRBV7-2 and TRBJ2-1; maybe TRBD2 (6 bases). The germline V gene encodes CDR1 SGHTA and CDR2 FQGNSA. V lost 8 bases and J lost 6, with 20 bases in between. This CDR3 comprises 15 residues. CDR3 DNA sequence: TGTGCCAGCGGCCATCGATTAGCGGAGCCCAATGAGCAGTTCTTC. It is translated as CASGHRLAEPNEQFF.

V usage is TRBV6-5 and J usage is TRBJ1-2; possible D gene TRBD1, 5 bases. CDR3 length: 14 amino acids. Per the germline V gene, CDR1 is MNHEY and CDR2 is SVGAGI. The V end was cut by 9 bases, the J end by 7 bases, with 21 bases between. CDR3: CASRPSEAGGGYTF. The CDR3 DNA reads as TGTGCCAGTCGCCCCTCCGAAGCGGGGGGTGGCTACACCTTC.

This chain links TRBV6-5 with TRBJ1-2; maybe TRBD1 (5 bases). There are 13 residues in the CDR3. From germline, CDR1 is MNHEY and CDR2 SVGAGI. V gave up 7 bases and J gave up 7 bases, with 16 bases separating them. The CDR3: CASTPRGGGGYTF. The CDR3 DNA reads as TGTGCCAGCACCCCCCGGGGCGGGGGTGGCTACACCTTC.

The chain is built from TRBV18 and TRBJ2-1; perhaps TRBD2 as D (6 bases). The CDR3 has 15 amino acids. From germline, CDR1 is KGHSH and CDR2 LQKENI. Trimming took 4 bases from V and 3 from J, leaving 13 bases between them. CDR3 region: CASSLGGVFYNEQFF. CDR3 nucleotides: TGTGCCAGCTCACTAGGCGGGGTATTCTACAATGAGCAGTTCTTC.

This clone is a singleton in its sample. The genes are TRBV4-3 and TRBJ2-3; D unclear. CDR1 is LGHNA, CDR2 YSLEER, per germline. Deletions cut 4 bases from V and 4 bases from J, with 12 bases between. This CDR3 has 14 amino acids. In nucleotides, the CDR3 is TGCGCCAGCAGCCCCTTCGCCAGCGCAGATACGCAGTATTTT. As protein: CASSPFASADTQYF.

This clone was counted only a few times. The rearrangement links TRBV7-2 to TRBJ1-6, with a weak D call TRBD1 (5 bases). V gave up 1 base and J gave up 10 bases, with 11 bases separating them. Germline values: CDR1 SGHTA, CDR2 FQGNSA. The CDR3 sequence is 14 residues long. This CDR3 is CASSLGQKGSPLHF. The CDR3, as DNA: TGTGCCAGCAGCTTAGGGCAAAAGGGGTCACCCCTCCACTTT.

The chain links TRBV6-2 or TRBV6-3 to TRBJ1-5; D unresolved. Trimming cost V 1 base and J 2 bases, with 6 bases left between them. There are 14 residues in the CDR3. Looked up from germline, CDR1 is MNHEY and CDR2 is SVGEGT. DNA of the CDR3: TGTGCCAGCAGTTACTGGCTGGGCAATCAGCCCCAGCATTTT. Its protein product is CASSYWLGNQPQHF.

This clone has ten or more counts. The gene calls are TRBV6-2 or TRBV6-3 and TRBJ2-1; D call uncertain. Trimming stripped 5 bases from V and 8 bases from J, with 10 bases between. The CDR3 is 12 residues long. Germline V CDR1 and CDR2: MNHEY, SVGEGT. The CDR3 DNA sequence: TGTGCCAGCAGTCTAGTAGACGATGAGCAGTTCTTC. Protein: CASSLVDDEQFF.

This clone was found once. This chain connects TRBV5-4 to TRBJ2-3, with TRBD2 as a possible D gene (6 bases). Trimming took 5 bases from V and 1 from J, leaving 11 bases between them. The germline CDR1 and CDR2 sequences are SGHNT and YYREEE (reference sequence). The CDR3 has 14 amino acids. CDR3 protein: CASRTAGRTDTQYF. The CDR3 nucleotides are TGTGCCAGCAGGACGGCGGGGCGCACAGATACGCAGTATTTT.

This chain's CDR3 is CASQDRGTEAFF. Written as DNA, the CDR3 is TGTGCCAGCCAGGACAGGGGGACTGAAGCTTTCTTT. The chain recombines TRBV28 with TRBJ1-1, with 10 bases matching TRBD1. The CDR3 covers 12 residues. CDR1 MDHEN and CDR2 SYDVKM come from the germline V gene. V dropped 8 bases and J dropped 5; count of bases not matched to a gene: 2.

The chain recombines TRBV11-3 with TRBJ2-3; D gene unclear. Germline CDR1 SGHNT, CDR2 YENEEA. This CDR3 is built from 14 residues. The V end lost 1 base, the J end lost 1 base, and 6 bases lay between the germline ends. The DNA of the CDR3 is TGTGCCAGCAGCTTAGTGTCTGGCACAGATACGCAGTATTTT. Protein product: CASSLVSGTDTQYF.

The chain has TRBV14 and TRBJ2-7; TRBD1 agrees at 8 bases. Germline V gives CDR1 SGHDN, CDR2 FVKESK. The CDR3 loop spans 15 amino acids. After removal of 1 base from V and 3 bases from J, the junction contained 5 bases not matched to a gene. The CDR3 region is CASSQASGGFYEQYF. CDR3 nucleotides: TGTGCCAGCAGCCAAGCGTCAGGGGGCTTCTACGAGCAGTACTTC.

A single count supports this clone. This chain links TRBV19 with TRBJ1-2; perhaps TRBD1 as D (6 bases). Trimming removed 3 bases from V and 2 bases from J, with 19 bases in between. CDR3 length equals 17 residues. Germline V gene sequence: CDR1 LNHDA, CDR2 SQIVND (reference sequence). CDR3: CASSINLWTAANYGYTF. The CDR3 DNA reads as TGTGCCAGTAGTATCAACCTATGGACAGCCGCCAACTATGGCTACACCTTC.

The chain recombines TRBV27 with TRBJ2-3; TRBD1 matches at 8 bases. The germline gives CDR1 MNHEY, CDR2 SMNVEV (reference sequence). The CDR3 is 16 residues long. The V gene end was trimmed by 8 bases and the J gene end by 4 bases; junction bases not matched to a gene: 14. The CDR3 bases are TGTGCCAGCTCATCTGGGGGTGGACAGGGCGCAGATACGCAGTATTTT. Translated, it gives CASSSGGGQGADTQYF.

The V call is TRBV2, the J call TRBJ2-3; D might be TRBD1 (5 bases). V lost 3 bases, J lost 0 bases, and 13 bases lay in between. CDR3 size: 16 residues. The germline CDR1 and CDR2 sequences are SNHLY and FYNNEI. The CDR3 region has the DNA TGTGCCAGCAGTGATTCCCACAGGTCTAGCACAGATACGCAGTATTTT. Translating gives CASSDSHRSSTDTQYF.